This TCR beta chain was documented in a study of blood T cell repertoires in COVID-19. Study-wide context: COVID-19 samples collected from the United States, Italy and Spain covered acute and convalescent phases. In each case, the material was cDNA or gDNA derived from T cells, B-cell-depleted T cells, or PBMCs.

Original data processing: For nucleated cells, counts were estimated from reference gene primer amplification. Sequenced by immunoSEQ multiplex PCR; TCRdb stores in-frame clones only, minus some. V and J calls and clone size are as listed in that table; D and trimming were resolved from the DNA. The sample consists of about 190,000 clones, roughly four fifths of them appearing once. The J segment lost 5 bases and the V segment lost 1 base, leaving 8 bases of the junction unmatched. Germline V gene sequence: CDR1 SGHTA, CDR2 FQGNSA. CDR3 size: 16 residues. The sample taken for sequencing was peripheral blood. The sequence derives from a woman in her forties or fifties with acute or convalescent COVID-19. J is TRBJ2-1 and V is TRBV7-2; 7 nucleotides match TRBD1. CDR3 loop: CASSLVTGAGHNEQFF. The DNA for the CDR3 is TGTGCCAGCAGCTTAGTTACAGGGGCTGGACACAATGAGCAGTTCTTC.